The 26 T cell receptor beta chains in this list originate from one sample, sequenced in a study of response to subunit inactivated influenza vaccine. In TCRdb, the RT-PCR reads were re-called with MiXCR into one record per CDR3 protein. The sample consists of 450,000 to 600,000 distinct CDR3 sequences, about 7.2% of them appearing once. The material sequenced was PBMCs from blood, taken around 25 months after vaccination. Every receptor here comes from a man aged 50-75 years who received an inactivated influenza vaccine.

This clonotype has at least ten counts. In DNA, the CDR3 is TGTGCCAGCAGCCCGTGGGGGGGTCACAATGAGCAGTTCTTC. It codes for CASSPWGGHNEQFF. This rearrangement joins TRBV7-2 to TRBJ2-1; 7 bases align to TRBD2. V lost 5 bases and J lost 5; bases outside the gene matches: 6. The CDR3 runs 14 residues. The germline CDR1 and CDR2 sequences are SGHTA and FQGNSA. The complete variable domain, with remaining parts taken from reference TRBV7-2 and TRBJ2-1, reads GAGVSQSPSNKVTEKGKDVELRCDPISGHTALYWYRQSLGQGLEFLIYFQGNSAPDKSGLPSDRFSAERTGGSVSTLTIQRTQQEDSAVYLCASSPWGGHNEQFFGPGTRLTVL.

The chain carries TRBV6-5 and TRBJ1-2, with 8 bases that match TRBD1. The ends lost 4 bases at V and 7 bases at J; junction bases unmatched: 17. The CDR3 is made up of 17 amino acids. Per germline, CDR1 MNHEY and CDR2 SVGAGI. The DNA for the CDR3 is TGTGCCAGCAGTTTAAGTATGGAGGGAAGAGGGACAGGTGGCTACACCTTC. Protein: CASSLSMEGRGTGGYTF.

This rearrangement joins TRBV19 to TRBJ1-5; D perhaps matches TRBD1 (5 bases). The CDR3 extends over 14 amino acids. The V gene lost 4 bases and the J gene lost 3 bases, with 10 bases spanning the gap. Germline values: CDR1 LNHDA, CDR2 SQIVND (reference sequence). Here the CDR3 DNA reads TGTGCCAGTAGTAACGTCAGGGTCAATCAGCCCCAGCATTTT. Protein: CASSNVRVNQPQHF. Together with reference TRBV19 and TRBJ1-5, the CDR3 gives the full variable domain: DGGITQSPKYLFRKEGQNVTLSCEQNLNHDAMYWYRQDPGQGLRLIYYSQIVNDFQKGDIAEGYSVSREKKESFPLTVTSAQKNPTAFYLCASSNVRVNQPQHFGDGTRLSIL.

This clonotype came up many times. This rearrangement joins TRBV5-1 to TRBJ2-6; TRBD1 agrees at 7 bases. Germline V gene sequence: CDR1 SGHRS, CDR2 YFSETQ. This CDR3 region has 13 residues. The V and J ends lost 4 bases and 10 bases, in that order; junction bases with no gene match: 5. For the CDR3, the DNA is TGCGCCAGCAGCCCGGGACAGCCTAACGTCCTGACTTTC. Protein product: CASSPGQPNVLTF.

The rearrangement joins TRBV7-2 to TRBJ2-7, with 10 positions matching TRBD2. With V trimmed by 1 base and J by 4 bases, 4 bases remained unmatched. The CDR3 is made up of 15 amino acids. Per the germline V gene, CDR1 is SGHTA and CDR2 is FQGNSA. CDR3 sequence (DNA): TGTGCCAGCAGCTTAGACCCGACTAGCGGGTACGAGCAGTACTTC. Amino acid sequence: CASSLDPTSGYEQYF.

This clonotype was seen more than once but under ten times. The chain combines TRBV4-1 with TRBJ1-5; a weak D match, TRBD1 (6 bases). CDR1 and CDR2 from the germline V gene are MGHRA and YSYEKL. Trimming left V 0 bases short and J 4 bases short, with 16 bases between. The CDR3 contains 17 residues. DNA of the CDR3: TGCGCCAGCAGCCAAGATCTTGGACAGCGAGGTAATCAGCCCCAGCATTTT. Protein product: CASSQDLGQRGNQPQHF.

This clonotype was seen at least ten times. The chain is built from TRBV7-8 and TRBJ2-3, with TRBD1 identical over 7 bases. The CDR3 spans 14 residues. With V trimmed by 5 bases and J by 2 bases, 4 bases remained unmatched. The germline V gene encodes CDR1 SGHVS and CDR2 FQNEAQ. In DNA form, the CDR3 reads TGTGCCAGCAGCACCAGGGGGTCCACAGATACGCAGTATTTT. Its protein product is CASSTRGSTDTQYF.

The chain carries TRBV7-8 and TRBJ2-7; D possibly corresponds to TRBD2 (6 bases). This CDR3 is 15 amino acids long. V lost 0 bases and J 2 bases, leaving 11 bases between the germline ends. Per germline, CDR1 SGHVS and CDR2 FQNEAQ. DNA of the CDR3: TGTGCCAGCAGCTTAGCGGGAGGCGCCACCTACGAGCAGTACTTC. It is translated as CASSLAGGATYEQYF.

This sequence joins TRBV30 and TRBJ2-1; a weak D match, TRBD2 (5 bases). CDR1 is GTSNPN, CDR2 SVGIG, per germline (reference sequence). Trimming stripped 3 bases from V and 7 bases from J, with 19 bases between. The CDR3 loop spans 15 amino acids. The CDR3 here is CAWSQRGGGGNEQFF. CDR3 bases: TGTGCCTGGAGCCAAAGAGGAGGAGGAGGTAATGAGCAGTTCTTC.

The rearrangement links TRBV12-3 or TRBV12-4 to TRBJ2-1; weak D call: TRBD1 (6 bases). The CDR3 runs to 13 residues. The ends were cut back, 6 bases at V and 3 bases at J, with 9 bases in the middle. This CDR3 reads CASRRTDYNEQFF. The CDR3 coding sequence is TGTGCCAGCAGGCGGACAGACTACAATGAGCAGTTCTTC.

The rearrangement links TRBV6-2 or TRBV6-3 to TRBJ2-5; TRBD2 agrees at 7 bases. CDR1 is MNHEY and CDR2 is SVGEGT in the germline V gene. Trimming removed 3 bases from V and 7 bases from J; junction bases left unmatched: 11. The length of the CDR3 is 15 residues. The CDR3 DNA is TGTGCCAGCAGTTATCGTCGCGGGAGTGGGGGGACCCAGTACTTC. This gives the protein CASSYRRGSGGTQYF.

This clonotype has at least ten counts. The CDR3 reads CASSYRAFNSPLHF. The CDR3 nucleotides are TGTGCCAGCAGTTACAGGGCCTTTAATTCACCCCTCCACTTT. The chain carries TRBV27 and TRBJ1-6, with a possible D match to TRBD1 (6 bases). The CDR3 is 14 amino acids. Germline V gene data show CDR1 as MNHEY and CDR2 as SMNVEV (reference sequence). The V end lost 4 bases, the J end lost 6 bases, and 10 bases lay between the germline ends.

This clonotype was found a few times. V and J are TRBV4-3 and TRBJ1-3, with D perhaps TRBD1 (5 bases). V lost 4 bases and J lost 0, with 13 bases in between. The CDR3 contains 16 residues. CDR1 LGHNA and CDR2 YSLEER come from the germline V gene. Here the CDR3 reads CASSPRGLLSGNTIYF. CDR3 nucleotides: TGCGCCAGCAGCCCACGGGGCCTCCTCTCTGGAAACACCATATATTTT.

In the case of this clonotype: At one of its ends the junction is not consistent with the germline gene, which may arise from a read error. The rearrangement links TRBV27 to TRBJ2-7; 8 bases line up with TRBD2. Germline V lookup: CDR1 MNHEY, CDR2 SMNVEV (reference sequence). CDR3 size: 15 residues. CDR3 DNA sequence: TGTGCCAGCACTTTAGGAAGCGGGAGCACCTACGAGCAGTACTTC. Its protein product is CASTLGSGSTYEQYF.

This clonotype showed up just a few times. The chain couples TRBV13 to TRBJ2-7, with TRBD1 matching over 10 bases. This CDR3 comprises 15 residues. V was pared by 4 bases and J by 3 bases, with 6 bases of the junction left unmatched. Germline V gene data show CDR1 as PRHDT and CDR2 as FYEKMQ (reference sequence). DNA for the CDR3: TGTGCCAGCAGCTCGGACAGGGGGTTATTCTACGAGCAGTACTTC. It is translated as CASSSDRGLFYEQYF.

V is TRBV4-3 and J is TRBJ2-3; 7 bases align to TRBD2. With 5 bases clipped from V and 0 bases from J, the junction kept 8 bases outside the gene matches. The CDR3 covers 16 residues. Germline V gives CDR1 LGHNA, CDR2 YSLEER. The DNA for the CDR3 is TGCGCCAGCAGCGAGGTCTTCGGGGGGAGCACAGATACGCAGTATTTT. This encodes CASSEVFGGSTDTQYF.

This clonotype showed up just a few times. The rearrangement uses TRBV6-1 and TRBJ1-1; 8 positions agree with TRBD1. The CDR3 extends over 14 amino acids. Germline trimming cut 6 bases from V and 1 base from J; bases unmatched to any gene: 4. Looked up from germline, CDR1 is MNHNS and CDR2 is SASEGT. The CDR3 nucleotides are TGTGCCAGCAGGAGGACAGGGAGGAACACTGAAGCTTTCTTT. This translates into CASRRTGRNTEAFF.

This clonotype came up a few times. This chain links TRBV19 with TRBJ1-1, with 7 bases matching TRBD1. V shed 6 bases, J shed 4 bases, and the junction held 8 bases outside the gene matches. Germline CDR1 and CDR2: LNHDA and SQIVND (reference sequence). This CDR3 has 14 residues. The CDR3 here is CASSTGDASTEAFF. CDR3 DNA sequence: TGTGCCAGTAGCACAGGGGATGCGAGCACTGAAGCTTTCTTT. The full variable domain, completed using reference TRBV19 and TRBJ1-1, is DGGITQSPKYLFRKEGQNVTLSCEQNLNHDAMYWYRQDPGQGLRLIYYSQIVNDFQKGDIAEGYSVSREKKESFPLTVTSAQKNPTAFYLCASSTGDASTEAFFGQGTRLTVV.

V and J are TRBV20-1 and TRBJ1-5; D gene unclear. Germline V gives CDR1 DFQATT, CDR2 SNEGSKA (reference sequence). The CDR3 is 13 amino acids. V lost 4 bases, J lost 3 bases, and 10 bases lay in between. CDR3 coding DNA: TGCAGTGCTATCGATAGATACAATCAGCCCCAGCATTTT. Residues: CSAIDRYNQPQHF.

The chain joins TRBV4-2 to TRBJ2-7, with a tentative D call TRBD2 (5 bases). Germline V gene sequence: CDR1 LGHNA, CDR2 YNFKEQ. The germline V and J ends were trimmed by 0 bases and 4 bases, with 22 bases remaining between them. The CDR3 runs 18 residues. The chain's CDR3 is CASSQDLFSTGKGYEQYF. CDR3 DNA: TGTGCCAGCAGCCAAGATCTTTTTTCAACGGGGAAGGGTTACGAGCAGTACTTC.

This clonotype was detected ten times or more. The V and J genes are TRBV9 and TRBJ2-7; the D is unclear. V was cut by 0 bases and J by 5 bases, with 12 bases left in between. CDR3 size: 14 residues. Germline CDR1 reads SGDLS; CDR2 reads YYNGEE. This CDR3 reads CASSVGQLPNEQYF. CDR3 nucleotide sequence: TGTGCCAGCAGCGTAGGGCAACTGCCCAACGAGCAGTACTTC.

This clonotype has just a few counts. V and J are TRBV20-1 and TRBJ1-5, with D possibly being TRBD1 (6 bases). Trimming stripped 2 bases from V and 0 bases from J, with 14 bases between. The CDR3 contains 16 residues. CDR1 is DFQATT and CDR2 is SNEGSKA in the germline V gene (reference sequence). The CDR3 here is CSARPLQGYSNQPQHF. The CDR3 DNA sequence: TGCAGTGCTAGACCTTTACAGGGTTATAGCAATCAGCCCCAGCATTTT.

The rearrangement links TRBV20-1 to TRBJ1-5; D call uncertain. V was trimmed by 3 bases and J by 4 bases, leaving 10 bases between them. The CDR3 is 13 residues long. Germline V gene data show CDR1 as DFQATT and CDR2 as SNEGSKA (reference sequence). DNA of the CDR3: TGCAGTGCTAGCAGTATAATTAATCAGCCCCAGCATTTT. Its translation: CSASSIINQPQHF.

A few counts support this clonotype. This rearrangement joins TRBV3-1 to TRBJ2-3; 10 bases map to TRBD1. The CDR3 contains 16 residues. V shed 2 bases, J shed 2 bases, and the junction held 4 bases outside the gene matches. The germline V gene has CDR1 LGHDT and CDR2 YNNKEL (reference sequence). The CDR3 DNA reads TGTGCCAGCAGCCAACCCGGGACAGGGGACACAGATACGCAGTATTTT. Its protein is CASSQPGTGDTDTQYF.

CDR3 coding DNA: TGTGCCAGCAGTGAAGGTTTCAGGGGGTCGAGGGGCTACACCTTC. Translated: CASSEGFRGSRGYTF. V gene TRBV6-1 combines with J gene TRBJ1-2; 7 nucleotides line up with TRBD1. CDR3 size: 15 residues. Germline V gene lookup returns CDR1 MNHNS and CDR2 SASEGT. V was pared by 1 base and J by 8 bases, with 10 bases of the junction left unmatched.

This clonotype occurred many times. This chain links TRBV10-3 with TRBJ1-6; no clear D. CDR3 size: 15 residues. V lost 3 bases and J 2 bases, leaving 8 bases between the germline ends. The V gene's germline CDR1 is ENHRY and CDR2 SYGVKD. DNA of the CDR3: TGTGCCATCAGTGACAAGATTGCCTATAATTCACCCCTCCACTTT. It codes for CAISDKIAYNSPLHF.